This TCR beta chain was identified in a study of cytomegalovirus exposure and HLA in healthy donors. Study-wide background: There were a few hundred genotyped donors. Of these, roughly 80% fell in the genetic ancestry cluster associated with self-reported Caucasian donors. Study observations and caveats: Reports described diagnosis of cytomegalovirus status by the classifier as highly specific and sensitive.

Regarding this clone: The antigen is not known.

Healthy donors of bone marrow made up the group. In the PCR, 60 Vbeta and 13 Jbeta primers were used. Clones were sequenced by immunoSEQ multiplex PCR, and TCRdb holds only the in-frame ones, with some missing. The sample includes roughly 140,000 clones, about three quarters of them seen just once. Sequenced input: PBMCs. This TCR was sampled from a woman aged 30 to 39 in good health and CMV-seronegative.

DNA for the CDR3: TGTGCCAGCAGTCCTTCGGGACTAGCGGGCCCATACAATGAGCAGTTCTTC. This translates into CASSPSGLAGPYNEQFF. The chain recombines TRBV27 with TRBJ2-1; 12 bases are a match to TRBD2. Germline-derived CDR1 and CDR2 are MNHEY and SMNVEV (reference sequence). Trimming took 5 bases from V and 4 from J; bases not matched to a gene: 9. This CDR3 has 17 amino acids.